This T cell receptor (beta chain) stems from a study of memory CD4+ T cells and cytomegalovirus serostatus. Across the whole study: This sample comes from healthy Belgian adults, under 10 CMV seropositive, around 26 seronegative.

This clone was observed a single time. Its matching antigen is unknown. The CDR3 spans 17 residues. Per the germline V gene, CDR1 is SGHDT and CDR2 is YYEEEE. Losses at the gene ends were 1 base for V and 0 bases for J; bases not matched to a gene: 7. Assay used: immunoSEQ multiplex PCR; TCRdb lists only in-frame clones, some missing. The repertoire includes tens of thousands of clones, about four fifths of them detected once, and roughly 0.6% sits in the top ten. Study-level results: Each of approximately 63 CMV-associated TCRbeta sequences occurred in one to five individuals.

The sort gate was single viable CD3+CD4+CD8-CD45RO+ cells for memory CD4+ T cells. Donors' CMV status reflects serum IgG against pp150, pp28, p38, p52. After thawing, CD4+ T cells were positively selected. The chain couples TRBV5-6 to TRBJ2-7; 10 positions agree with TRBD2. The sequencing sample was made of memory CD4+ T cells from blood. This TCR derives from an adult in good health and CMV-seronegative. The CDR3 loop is CASSLLLAGHSSYEQYF. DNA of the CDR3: TGTGCCAGCAGCTTGTTACTAGCGGGGCATAGCTCCTACGAGCAGTACTTC.